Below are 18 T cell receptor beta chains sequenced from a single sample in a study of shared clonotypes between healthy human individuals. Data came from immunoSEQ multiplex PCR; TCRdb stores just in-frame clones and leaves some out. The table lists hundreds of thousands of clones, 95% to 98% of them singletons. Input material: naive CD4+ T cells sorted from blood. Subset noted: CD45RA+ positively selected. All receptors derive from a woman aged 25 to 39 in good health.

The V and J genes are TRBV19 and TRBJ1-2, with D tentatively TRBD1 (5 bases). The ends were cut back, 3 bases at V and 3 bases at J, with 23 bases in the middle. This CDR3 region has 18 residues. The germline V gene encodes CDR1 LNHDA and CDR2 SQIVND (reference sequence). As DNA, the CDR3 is TGTGCCAGTAGTATTAAACGTACGGGCGGGGACCGGTACTATGGCTACACCTTC. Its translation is CASSIKRTGGDRYYGYTF.

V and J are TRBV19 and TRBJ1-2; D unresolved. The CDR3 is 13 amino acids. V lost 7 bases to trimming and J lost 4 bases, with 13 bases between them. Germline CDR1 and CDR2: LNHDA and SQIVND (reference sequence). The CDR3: CASKPGPLYGYTF. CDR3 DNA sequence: TGTGCCAGTAAACCCGGCCCTCTCTATGGCTACACCTTC.

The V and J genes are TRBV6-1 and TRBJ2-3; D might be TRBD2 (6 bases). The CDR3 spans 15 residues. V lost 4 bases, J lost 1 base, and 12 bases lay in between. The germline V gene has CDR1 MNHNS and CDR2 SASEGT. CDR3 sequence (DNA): TGTGCCAGCAGTGCGGGACTTTCTGGCACAGATACGCAGTATTTT. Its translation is CASSAGLSGTDTQYF.

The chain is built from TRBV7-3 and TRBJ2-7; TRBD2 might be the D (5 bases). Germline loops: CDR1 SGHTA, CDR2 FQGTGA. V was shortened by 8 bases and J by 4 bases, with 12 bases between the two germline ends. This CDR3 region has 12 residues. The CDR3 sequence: CASGLAGYEQYF. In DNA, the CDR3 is TGTGCCAGCGGGCTAGCCGGTTACGAGCAGTACTTC.

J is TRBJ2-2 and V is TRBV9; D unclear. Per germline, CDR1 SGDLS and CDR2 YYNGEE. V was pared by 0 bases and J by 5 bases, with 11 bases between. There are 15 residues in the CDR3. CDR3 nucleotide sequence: TGTGCCAGCAGCGTAGACGCCCGGAGAACCGGGGAGCTGTTTTTT. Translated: CASSVDARRTGELFF. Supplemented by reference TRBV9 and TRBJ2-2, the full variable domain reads DSGVTQTPKHLITATGQRVTLRCSPRSGDLSVYWYQQSLDQGLQFLIQYYNGEERAKGNILERFSAQQFPDLHSELNLSSLELGDSALYFCASSVDARRTGELFFGEGSRLTVL.

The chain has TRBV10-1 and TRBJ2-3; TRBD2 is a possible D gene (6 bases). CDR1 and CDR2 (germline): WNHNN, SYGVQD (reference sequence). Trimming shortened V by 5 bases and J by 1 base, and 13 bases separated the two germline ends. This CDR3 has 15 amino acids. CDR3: CASSPRLVGTDTQYF. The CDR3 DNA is TGCGCCAGCAGTCCTCGACTAGTGGGCACAGATACGCAGTATTTT.

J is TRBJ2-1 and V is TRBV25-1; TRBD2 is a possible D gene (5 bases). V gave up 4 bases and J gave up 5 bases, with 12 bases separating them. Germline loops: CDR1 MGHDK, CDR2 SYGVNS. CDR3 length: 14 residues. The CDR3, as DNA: TGTGCCAGCAGTGTCCTCGGACTTGACAATGAGCAGTTCTTC. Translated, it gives CASSVLGLDNEQFF.

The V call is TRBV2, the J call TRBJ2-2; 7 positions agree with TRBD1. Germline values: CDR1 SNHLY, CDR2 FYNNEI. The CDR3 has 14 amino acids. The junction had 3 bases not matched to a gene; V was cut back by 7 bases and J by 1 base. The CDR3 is CASKGGLNTGELFF. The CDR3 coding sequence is TGTGCCAGCAAAGGGGGCCTGAACACCGGGGAGCTGTTTTTT.

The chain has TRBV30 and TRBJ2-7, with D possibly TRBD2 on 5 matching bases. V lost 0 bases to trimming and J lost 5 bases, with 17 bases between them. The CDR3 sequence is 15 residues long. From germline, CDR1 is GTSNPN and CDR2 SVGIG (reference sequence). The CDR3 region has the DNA TGTGCCTGGAGTGTAAACAGCCCCTTTAGCGACGAGCAGTACTTC. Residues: CAWSVNSPFSDEQYF.

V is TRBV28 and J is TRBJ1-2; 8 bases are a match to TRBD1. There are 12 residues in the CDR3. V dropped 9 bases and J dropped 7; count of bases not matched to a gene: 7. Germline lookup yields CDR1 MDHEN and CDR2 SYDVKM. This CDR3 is CASSDRVSGYTF. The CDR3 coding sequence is TGTGCCAGTTCGGACAGGGTTTCTGGCTACACCTTC.

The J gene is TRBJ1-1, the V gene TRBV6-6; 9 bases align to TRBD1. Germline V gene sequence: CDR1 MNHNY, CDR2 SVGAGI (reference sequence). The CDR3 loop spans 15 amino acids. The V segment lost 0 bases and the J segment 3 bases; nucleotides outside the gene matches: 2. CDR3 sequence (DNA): TGTGCCAGCAGTTACTCACAGGGGGCCGACACTGAAGCTTTCTTT. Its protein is CASSYSQGADTEAFF.

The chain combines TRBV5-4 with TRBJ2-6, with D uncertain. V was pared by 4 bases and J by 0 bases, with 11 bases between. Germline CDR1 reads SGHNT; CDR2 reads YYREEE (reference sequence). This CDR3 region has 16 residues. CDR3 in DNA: TGTGCCAGCAGCCCCCATCGGAGCTCTGGGGCCAACGTCCTGACTTTC. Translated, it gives CASSPHRSSGANVLTF.

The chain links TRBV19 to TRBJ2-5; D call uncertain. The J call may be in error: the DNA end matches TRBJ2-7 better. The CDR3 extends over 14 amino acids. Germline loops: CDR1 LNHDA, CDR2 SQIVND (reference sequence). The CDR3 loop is CASRRGGRAYEQYF. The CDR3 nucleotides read TGTGCCAGTAGGCGCGGTGGAAGGGCCTACGAGCAGTACTTC.

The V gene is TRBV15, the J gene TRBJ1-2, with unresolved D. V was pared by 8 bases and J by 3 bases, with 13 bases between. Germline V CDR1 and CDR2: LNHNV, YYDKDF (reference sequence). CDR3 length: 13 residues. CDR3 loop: CATARPPYYGYTF. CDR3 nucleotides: TGTGCCACCGCTCGCCCCCCCTACTATGGCTACACCTTC.

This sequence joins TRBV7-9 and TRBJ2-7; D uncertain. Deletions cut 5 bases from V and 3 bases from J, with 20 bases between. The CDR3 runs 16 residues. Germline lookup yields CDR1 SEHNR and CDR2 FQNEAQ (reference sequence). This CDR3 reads CASSLLRVGKDYEQYF. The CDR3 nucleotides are TGTGCCAGCAGCCTTCTTCGGGTGGGCAAAGACTACGAGCAGTACTTC.

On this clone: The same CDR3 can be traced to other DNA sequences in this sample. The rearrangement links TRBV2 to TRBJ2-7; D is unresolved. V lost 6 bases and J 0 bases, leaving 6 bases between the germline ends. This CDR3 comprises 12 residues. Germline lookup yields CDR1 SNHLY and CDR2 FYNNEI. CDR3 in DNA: TGTGCCAGCAGCTCAAGCTCCTACGAGCAGTACTTC. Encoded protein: CASSSSSYEQYF. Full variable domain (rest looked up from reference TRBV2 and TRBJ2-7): EPEVTQTPSHQVTQMGQEVILRCVPISNHLYFYWYRQILGQKVEFLVSFYNNEISEKSEIFDDQFSVERPDGSNFTLKIRSTKLEDSAMYFCASSSSSYEQYFGPGTRLTVT.

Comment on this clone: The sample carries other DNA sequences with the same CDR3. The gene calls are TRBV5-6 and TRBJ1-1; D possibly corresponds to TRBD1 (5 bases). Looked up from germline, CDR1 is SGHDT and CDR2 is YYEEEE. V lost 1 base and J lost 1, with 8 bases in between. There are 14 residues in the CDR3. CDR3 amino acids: CASSLRGANTEAFF. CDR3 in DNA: TGTGCCAGCAGCTTGCGTGGGGCGAACACTGAAGCTTTCTTT.

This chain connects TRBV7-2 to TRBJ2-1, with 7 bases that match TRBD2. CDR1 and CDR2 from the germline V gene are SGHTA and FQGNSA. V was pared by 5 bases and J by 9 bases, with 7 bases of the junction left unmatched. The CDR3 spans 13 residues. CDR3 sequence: CASSQRGSLEQFF. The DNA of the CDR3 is TGTGCCAGCAGCCAGCGCGGGAGTCTTGAGCAGTTCTTC. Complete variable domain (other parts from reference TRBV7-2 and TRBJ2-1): GAGVSQSPSNKVTEKGKDVELRCDPISGHTALYWYRQSLGQGLEFLIYFQGNSAPDKSGLPSDRFSAERTGGSVSTLTIQRTQQEDSAVYLCASSQRGSLEQFFGPGTRLTVL.